Listed below are T cell receptor beta chains from one sample, sequenced in a study of T cell responses to AZD1222 COVID-19 vaccine. Using immunoSEQ multiplex PCR, the repertoire was profiled, and TCRdb retains in-frame clones only, with some absent. Of 200,000 or so clones in the sample, about 94% were seen once. The specimen comprised peripheral blood, sampled 28 days after the second AZD1222 dose. These receptors were collected from an adult who received the AZD1222 COVID-19 vaccine. Each CDR3 is given with its conserved first and last residue. The D gene is left open where the match is weak. Clone size is given for some rows only: seen once, a few or many times, or a class if the clone is expanded.

d_gene: .; j_gene: TRBJ1-4; abundance: .; v_gene: TRBV10-3; CDR3nt: TGTGCCATCAGTGAGTCCACGGACAGCGCGGGAAAACTGTTTTTT; CDR3aa: CAISESTDSAGKLFF
d_gene: .; j_gene: TRBJ2-2; abundance: .; v_gene: TRBV7-9; CDR3nt: TGTGCCAGCAGCTCTGGGACCCCGGGGACCGGGGAGCTGTTTTTT; CDR3aa: CASSSGTPGTGELFF
d_gene: TRBD2; j_gene: TRBJ2-3; abundance: .; v_gene: TRBV10-3; CDR3nt: TGTGCCATCAGGCCTCGGGAGGGGCCCTCCACAGATACGCAGTATTTT; CDR3aa: CAIRPREGPSTDTQYF
d_gene: TRBD2; j_gene: TRBJ2-3; abundance: .; v_gene: TRBV19; CDR3nt: TGTGCCAGTAGTAGGACTAGCGGGGTCGATACGCAGTATTTT; CDR3aa: CASSRTSGVDTQYF
d_gene: .; j_gene: TRBJ1-1; abundance: .; v_gene: TRBV11-2; CDR3nt: TGTGCCAGCAGCTTGACAGGTCCGGGCACTGAAGCTTTCTTT; CDR3aa: CASSLTGPGTEAFF
d_gene: TRBD2; j_gene: TRBJ2-3; abundance: .; v_gene: TRBV2; CDR3nt: TGTGCCTTCAGCGAGCTAGCGGGGGGGCTCAGGGAAACAGATACGCAGTATTTT; CDR3aa: CAFSELAGGLRETDTQYF
d_gene: TRBD1; j_gene: TRBJ1-1; abundance: .; v_gene: TRBV15; CDR3nt: TGTGCCACCAGCACCTTTCAGGGGGGCAAGACTGAAGCTTTCTTT; CDR3aa: CATSTFQGGKTEAFF
d_gene: .; j_gene: TRBJ1-5; abundance: .; v_gene: TRBV28; CDR3nt: TGTGCCCACGGGGGGTTACAGGGTCCAAGAAAACAGCCCCAGCATTTT; CDR3aa: CAHGGLQGPRKQPQHF
d_gene: .; j_gene: TRBJ2-7; abundance: .; v_gene: TRBV11-3; CDR3nt: TGTGCCAGCAGCTTGGAACCCCGGGGAACCGAGCAGTACTTC; CDR3aa: CASSLEPRGTEQYF
d_gene: .; j_gene: TRBJ2-1; abundance: .; v_gene: TRBV28; CDR3nt: TGTGCCAGCAGTCATTCGTCCCTAGGTCACGATGAGCAGTTCTTC; CDR3aa: CASSHSSLGHDEQFF
d_gene: TRBD1; j_gene: TRBJ2-7; abundance: .; v_gene: TRBV10-1; CDR3nt: TGCGCCAGCAGTGCCGGGACAGGGGGCTTGGGGGAGCAGTACTTC; CDR3aa: CASSAGTGGLGEQYF
d_gene: .; j_gene: TRBJ2-3; abundance: .; v_gene: TRBV5-1; CDR3nt: TGCGCCAGCAGCTTGGTGGCCGACCTGACAGATACGCAGTATTTT; CDR3aa: CASSLVADLTDTQYF
d_gene: .; j_gene: TRBJ1-1; abundance: .; v_gene: TRBV9; CDR3nt: TGTGCCAGCAGCGTCGCGGTAGGGTCCCCTGAAGCTTTCTTT; CDR3aa: CASSVAVGSPEAFF
d_gene: .; j_gene: TRBJ2-1; abundance: once; v_gene: TRBV19; CDR3nt: TGTGCCAGTAGTATGGGTGGAGGGCCCCACAATGAGCAGTTCTTC; CDR3aa: CASSMGGGPHNEQFF
d_gene: .; j_gene: TRBJ2-5; abundance: .; v_gene: TRBV10-3; CDR3nt: TGTGCCATCAGTCCCTCGGGGGTCGGAGAGACCCAGTACTTC; CDR3aa: CAISPSGVGETQYF
d_gene: .; j_gene: TRBJ1-5; abundance: .; v_gene: TRBV6-5; CDR3nt: TGTGCCAGCATAAGACCGGGGAGCAATCAGCCCCAGCATTTT; CDR3aa: CASIRPGSNQPQHF
d_gene: TRBD1; j_gene: TRBJ1-4; abundance: once; v_gene: TRBV6-2/TRBV6-3; CDR3nt: TGTGCCAGCAGTTACGAGAGGGGGCGAACTAATGAAAAACTGTTTTTT; CDR3aa: CASSYERGRTNEKLFF
d_gene: .; j_gene: TRBJ2-1; abundance: .; v_gene: TRBV20-1; CDR3nt: TGCAGTGCTATTAGACTAGATGAGCAGTTCTTC; CDR3aa: CSAIRLDEQFF
d_gene: TRBD1; j_gene: TRBJ1-6; abundance: .; v_gene: TRBV6-5; CDR3nt: TGTGCCAGCAGCCCGACAGGGGATTCACCCCTCCACTTT; CDR3aa: CASSPTGDSPLHF
d_gene: TRBD1; j_gene: TRBJ1-4; abundance: .; v_gene: TRBV10-3; CDR3nt: TGTGCCATCAGTGAGCGGACAGGGACTGAAAAACTGTTTTTT; CDR3aa: CAISERTGTEKLFF
d_gene: .; j_gene: TRBJ2-7; abundance: many; v_gene: TRBV6-5; CDR3nt: TGTGCCAGCAGTTACTCGAATCGTTACTCCTACGAGCAGTACTTC; CDR3aa: CASSYSNRYSYEQYF
d_gene: .; j_gene: TRBJ2-2; abundance: .; v_gene: TRBV19; CDR3nt: TGTGCCAGTACTGTCAATCAGGTGGAGCTGTTTTTT; CDR3aa: CASTVNQVELFF
d_gene: TRBD1; j_gene: TRBJ2-3; abundance: .; v_gene: TRBV2; CDR3nt: TGTGCCAGCAATACCGGGACAGGTACAGATACGCAGTATTTT; CDR3aa: CASNTGTGTDTQYF
d_gene: .; j_gene: TRBJ1-2; abundance: .; v_gene: TRBV7-9; CDR3nt: TGTGCCAGCAGCTTATTTCAGGGATCCCTGGGTGATGGCTACACCTTC; CDR3aa: CASSLFQGSLGDGYTF
d_gene: TRBD1; j_gene: TRBJ2-3; abundance: .; v_gene: TRBV27; CDR3nt: TGTGCCAGCAGTTTGTGGCAACAGGGGGTAAAAGATACGCAGTATTTT; CDR3aa: CASSLWQQGVKDTQYF
d_gene: .; j_gene: TRBJ2-1; abundance: .; v_gene: TRBV18; CDR3nt: TGTGCCAGCTCACCACCGGGGGTCGCGGCCTACAATGAGCAGTTCTTC; CDR3aa: CASSPPGVAAYNEQFF
d_gene: .; j_gene: TRBJ1-5; abundance: .; v_gene: TRBV19; CDR3nt: TGTGCCAGTAGTCCAGGGAGCGGCAATCAGCCCCAGCATTTT; CDR3aa: CASSPGSGNQPQHF
d_gene: .; j_gene: TRBJ1-3; abundance: once; v_gene: TRBV15; CDR3nt: TGTGCCACCAGCCAACGGCGTACAGCTGGAAACACCATATATTTT; CDR3aa: CATSQRRTAGNTIYF
d_gene: .; j_gene: TRBJ2-1; abundance: once; v_gene: TRBV3-1/TRBV3-2; CDR3nt: TGTGCCAGCAGCCAAGTACGGGGGAGGAATGAGCAGTTCTTC; CDR3aa: CASSQVRGRNEQFF
d_gene: .; j_gene: TRBJ1-1; abundance: .; v_gene: TRBV19; CDR3nt: TGTGCCAGTAGTCCCACAGAGAACACTGAAGCTTTCTTT; CDR3aa: CASSPTENTEAFF
d_gene: .; j_gene: TRBJ1-1; abundance: .; v_gene: TRBV11-3; CDR3nt: TGTGCCAGCAGCCCAGACGGGGGCACTGAAGCTTTCTTT; CDR3aa: CASSPDGGTEAFF
d_gene: TRBD1; j_gene: TRBJ1-1; abundance: .; v_gene: TRBV7-3; CDR3nt: TGTGCCAGCAGCTTAGCACCCACAGGGGGCTACACTGAAGCTTTCTTT; CDR3aa: CASSLAPTGGYTEAFF
d_gene: .; j_gene: TRBJ1-5; abundance: .; v_gene: TRBV15; CDR3nt: TGTGCCACCAGCAGAGGAGATTATAGCAATCAGCCCCAGCATTTT; CDR3aa: CATSRGDYSNQPQHF
d_gene: .; j_gene: TRBJ1-6; abundance: .; v_gene: TRBV27; CDR3nt: TGTGCCAGCAGTTGGCGGGGTATCTCACCCCTCCACTTT; CDR3aa: CASSWRGISPLHF
d_gene: .; j_gene: TRBJ1-2; abundance: .; v_gene: TRBV6-5; CDR3nt: TGTGCCAGCAGTTACTCTACCCAACTAGGCCGGGGCTACACCTTC; CDR3aa: CASSYSTQLGRGYTF
d_gene: TRBD1; j_gene: TRBJ1-4; abundance: few; v_gene: TRBV7-2; CDR3nt: TGTGCCAGCAGCTGGCGGACAGGGGGATATGAAAAACTGTTTTTT; CDR3aa: CASSWRTGGYEKLFF
d_gene: TRBD1; j_gene: TRBJ1-3; abundance: .; v_gene: TRBV12-3/TRBV12-4; CDR3nt: TGTGCCAGCAGTAGGGGGCCCGGAAACACCATATATTTT; CDR3aa: CASSRGPGNTIYF
d_gene: TRBD1; j_gene: TRBJ2-5; abundance: .; v_gene: TRBV30; CDR3nt: TGTGCCTGGAGTGGTCGAGACAGGGTTGGGACCCAGTACTTC; CDR3aa: CAWSGRDRVGTQYF
d_gene: .; j_gene: TRBJ1-2; abundance: .; v_gene: TRBV5-4; CDR3nt: TGTGCCAGCAGCTCATCGGTGAGGTCTAACTATGGCTACACCTTC; CDR3aa: CASSSSVRSNYGYTF
d_gene: .; j_gene: TRBJ1-5; abundance: .; v_gene: TRBV2; CDR3nt: TGTGCCAGCAGTGATGAGGTCCTCAGCAATCAGCCCCAGCATTTT; CDR3aa: CASSDEVLSNQPQHF
d_gene: .; j_gene: TRBJ2-7; abundance: .; v_gene: TRBV28; CDR3nt: TGTGCCAGCAGTTTATCGGCGTCGGACTCCTACGAGCAGTACTTC; CDR3aa: CASSLSASDSYEQYF
d_gene: TRBD1; j_gene: TRBJ2-1; abundance: .; v_gene: TRBV19; CDR3nt: TGTGCCAGTAGTATCCCAGGGGGAACCTACAATGAGCAGTTCTTC; CDR3aa: CASSIPGGTYNEQFF